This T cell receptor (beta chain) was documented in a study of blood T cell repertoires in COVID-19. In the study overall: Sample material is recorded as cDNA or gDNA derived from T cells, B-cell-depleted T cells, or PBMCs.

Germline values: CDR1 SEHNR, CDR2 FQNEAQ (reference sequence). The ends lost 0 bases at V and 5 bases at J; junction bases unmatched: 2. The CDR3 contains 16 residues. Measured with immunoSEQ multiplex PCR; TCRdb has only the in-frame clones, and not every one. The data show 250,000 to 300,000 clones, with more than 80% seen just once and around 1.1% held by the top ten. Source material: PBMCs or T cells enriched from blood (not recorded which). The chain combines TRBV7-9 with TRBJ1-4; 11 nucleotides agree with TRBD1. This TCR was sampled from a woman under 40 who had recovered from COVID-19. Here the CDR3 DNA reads TGTGCCAGCAGCTTAGCAGGACAGGGGGCGAATGAAAAACTGTTTTTT. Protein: CASSLAGQGANEKLFF.